The 22 T cell receptor beta chains reported below all come from one sample, sequenced in a study of Ad26.COV2.S vaccination and SARS-CoV-2 variants. Treatment denoted: around 19 received Ad26.COV2.S at low or high dose, single or two shots; 5 received placebo; per-sample allocation not given. At day 63 after the first vaccine or placebo injection, samples were drawn. TCRdb's table, derived via immunoSEQ multiplex PCR, lists solely in-frame clones and lacks some. The sample consists of around 300,000 clones, about nine tenths of them appearing once. Material: peripheral blood, obtained in a trial of Ad26.COV2.S vaccine versus placebo. The receptors were sampled from a person between 18 and 59 years old who received the Ad26.COV2.S COVID-19 vaccine or a placebo.

V usage is TRBV5-1 and J usage is TRBJ2-7, with D tentatively TRBD1 (7 bases). CDR1 and CDR2 (germline): SGHRS, YFSETQ. The V end was cut by 4 bases, the J end by 1 base, with 15 bases between. The CDR3 sequence is 15 residues long. CDR3 bases: TGCGCCAGCAGCCCCTGGCAGGGGGGATCCTACGAGCAGTACTTC. Translating gives CASSPWQGGSYEQYF.

This chain links TRBV6-5 with TRBJ1-6; a weak D match, TRBD1 (5 bases). This CDR3 has 16 amino acids. Trimming stripped 4 bases from V and 7 bases from J, with 17 bases between. Per the germline V gene, CDR1 is MNHEY and CDR2 is SVGAGI. DNA of the CDR3: TGTGCCAGCAGTTTCCTCCCTCGGGGCCAGAATTCACCCCTCCACTTT. Translated: CASSFLPRGQNSPLHF.

This chain connects TRBV19 to TRBJ2-1; 12 bases agree with TRBD2. The CDR3 has 18 amino acids. Trimming removed 5 bases from V and 2 bases from J; junction bases left unmatched: 10. CDR1 and CDR2 from the germline V gene are LNHDA and SQIVND (reference sequence). The CDR3 sequence: CASSSGTSGPSPYNEQFF. Written as DNA, the CDR3 is TGTGCCAGTAGTTCCGGGACTAGCGGGCCATCTCCCTACAATGAGCAGTTCTTC.

The chain uses TRBV18 and TRBJ2-2, with D possibly being TRBD1 (5 bases). This CDR3 comprises 17 residues. Germline lookup yields CDR1 KGHSH and CDR2 LQKENI. Trimming took off 3 bases at V and 1 base at J, with 15 bases between the two ends. The CDR3 reads CASSPMALTGNTGELFF. CDR3 DNA sequence: TGTGCCAGCTCACCGATGGCCCTCACAGGGAACACCGGGGAGCTGTTTTTT.

This chain connects TRBV7-2 to TRBJ1-1, with D unresolved. V lost 6 bases and J 1 base, leaving 9 bases between the germline ends. This CDR3 spans 13 amino acids. Looked up from germline, CDR1 is SGHTA and CDR2 is FQGNSA. CDR3 amino acids: CASRENRNTEAFF. The DNA for the CDR3 is TGTGCCAGCAGGGAGAACAGGAACACTGAAGCTTTCTTT.

The rearrangement uses TRBV4-1 and TRBJ1-2; no firm D call. The CDR3 is 14 amino acids. Per the germline V gene, CDR1 is MGHRA and CDR2 is YSYEKL. The V end lost 1 base, the J end lost 6 bases, and 12 bases lay between the germline ends. The CDR3 sequence: CASSQVVKGNGYTF. CDR3 DNA sequence: TGCGCCAGCAGCCAAGTAGTAAAAGGAAATGGCTACACCTTC.

The CDR3 DNA is TGTGCCAGCAGCTTAGATCCTAATGAAAAACTGTTTTTT. Amino acid sequence: CASSLDPNEKLFF. The rearrangement joins TRBV7-9 to TRBJ1-4; D is uncertain. Germline CDR1 SEHNR, CDR2 FQNEAQ (reference sequence). The CDR3 contains 13 residues. V was clipped by 1 base and J by 3 bases, with 3 bases between them.

The chain recombines TRBV29-1 with TRBJ2-3; 7 nucleotides align to TRBD1. CDR1 and CDR2 from the germline V gene are SQVTM and ANQGSEA. J gave up 5 bases and V 3 bases, and 2 bases lay outside the gene matches. The CDR3 runs 12 residues. This CDR3 is CSVDAGGDTQYF. The CDR3 DNA reads as TGCAGCGTTGATGCAGGGGGAGATACGCAGTATTTT.

This clone was recorded once. The CDR3 DNA follows: TGTGCCATCAGTGCGGGACCCCAGAACACTGAAGCTTTCTTT. It translates to CAISAGPQNTEAFF. The V call is TRBV10-3, the J call TRBJ1-1, with a possible D match to TRBD1 (5 bases). The CDR3 spans 14 residues. Germline V gene data show CDR1 as ENHRY and CDR2 as SYGVKD. Trimming shortened V by 4 bases and J by 1 base, and 10 bases separated the two germline ends.

The chain joins TRBV6-2 or TRBV6-3 to TRBJ1-2; 9 nucleotides align to TRBD1. The V gene's germline CDR1 is MNHEY and CDR2 SVGEGT. V was pared by 2 bases and J by 6 bases, with 4 bases of the junction left unmatched. The CDR3 extends over 14 amino acids. The CDR3 spells CASSYPGQGDGYTF. In DNA form, the CDR3 reads TGTGCCAGCAGTTACCCGGGACAGGGCGATGGCTACACCTTC.

CDR3 DNA: TGTGCCAGCAGCTTAGGGGCCCCTGCAACTAATGAAAAACTGTTTTTT. Translation: CASSLGAPATNEKLFF. The V gene is TRBV7-6, the J gene TRBJ1-4, with D unresolved. V lost 1 base to trimming and J lost 0 bases, with 9 bases between them. Germline assignment: CDR1 SGHVS and CDR2 FNYEAQ. This CDR3 has 16 amino acids.

The rearrangement uses TRBV28 and TRBJ1-1; D is unclear. The CDR3 has 14 amino acids. Between the trimmed V and J ends, which lost 7 bases and 0 bases, there was a span of 12 bases. CDR1 is MDHEN, CDR2 SYDVKM, per germline. The CDR3 is CASTYPSMNTEAFF. The CDR3 DNA is TGTGCCAGCACATACCCCTCCATGAACACTGAAGCTTTCTTT.

V and J are TRBV13 and TRBJ1-3; 12 nucleotides line up with TRBD1. The junction had 6 bases not matched to a gene; V was cut back by 3 bases and J by 0 bases. This CDR3 has 18 amino acids. Germline CDR1 is PRHDT and CDR2 is FYEKMQ (reference sequence). In DNA form, the CDR3 reads TGTGCCAGCAGCTTGGGACAGGGGGCTACTTACTCTGGAAACACCATATATTTT. It codes for CASSLGQGATYSGNTIYF. Full variable domain (remainder filled in from reference TRBV13 and TRBJ1-3): AAGVIQSPRHLIKEKRETATLKCYPIPRHDTVYWYQQGPGQDPQFLISFYEKMQSDKGSIPDRFSAQQFSDYHSELNMSSLELGDSALYFCASSLGQGATYSGNTIYFGEGSWLTVV.

The chain combines TRBV6-1 with TRBJ1-5; TRBD1 matches 9 bases. This CDR3 comprises 16 residues. Germline CDR1 and CDR2: MNHNS and SASEGT. J lost 6 bases, V lost 2 bases, and 8 bases had no gene match. CDR3 coding DNA: TGTGCCAGCAGTGAAACCGGGACAGGGAGAGGTCAGCCCCAGCATTTT. The encoded protein is CASSETGTGRGQPQHF.

The V call is TRBV5-6, the J call TRBJ1-2, with a weak D call TRBD1 (5 bases). With 0 bases removed from V and 4 bases from J, the gap between germline ends came to 10 bases. The CDR3 has 14 amino acids. Germline V gene lookup returns CDR1 SGHDT and CDR2 YYEEEE. CDR3 DNA: TGTGCCAGCAGCTTGGAAGGGGTTCTCTATGGCTACACCTTC. Translated: CASSLEGVLYGYTF.

This clone was detected a few times. This sequence joins TRBV4-2 and TRBJ2-2; 7 bases line up with TRBD2. In germline, CDR1 is LGHNA, CDR2 YNFKEQ. The CDR3 runs 17 residues. The V segment lost 1 base and the J segment 4 bases; nucleotides outside the gene matches: 9. The CDR3 here is CASSQATSASGTGELFF. The CDR3 nucleotides read TGTGCCAGCAGCCAAGCCACTAGCGCCTCAGGCACCGGGGAGCTGTTTTTT.

This clone was detected once. The V gene is TRBV30, the J gene TRBJ1-4; perhaps TRBD1 as D (5 bases). The ends were cut back, 3 bases at V and 5 bases at J, with 25 bases in the middle. The CDR3 covers 18 residues. Germline values: CDR1 GTSNPN, CDR2 SVGIG (reference sequence). In DNA, the CDR3 is TGTGCCTGGAGACCACGGTCCCCCCCCGGGGGTCGGAATGAAAAACTGTTTTTT. Translating gives CAWRPRSPPGGRNEKLFF. Filled out from reference TRBV30 and TRBJ1-4, the complete variable domain reads SQTIHQWPATLVQPVGSPLSLECTVEGTSNPNLYWYRQAAGRGLQLLFYSVGIGQISSEVPQNLSASRPQDRQFILSSKKLLLSDSGFYLCAWRPRSPPGGRNEKLFFGSGTQLSVL.

J is TRBJ1-1 and V is TRBV28; 7 positions agree with TRBD1. Germline assignment: CDR1 MDHEN and CDR2 SYDVKM. The CDR3 contains 16 residues. The V segment lost 4 bases and the J segment 1 base; nucleotides outside the gene matches: 9. The CDR3 here is CASSWNPTGENTEAFF. DNA for the CDR3: TGTGCCAGCAGTTGGAACCCTACAGGGGAGAACACTGAAGCTTTCTTT.

The chain is built from TRBV7-2 and TRBJ2-5, with no clear D. Trimming took off 3 bases at V and 1 base at J, with 12 bases between the two ends. Germline loops: CDR1 SGHTA, CDR2 FQGNSA. CDR3 length: 15 amino acids. The CDR3 loop reads CASSFPPTAQETQYF. Here the CDR3 DNA reads TGTGCCAGCAGCTTCCCCCCGACGGCCCAAGAGACCCAGTACTTC.

This clone showed up just once. This chain links TRBV6-5 with TRBJ2-3; either TRBD1 or TRBD2 may supply D (5 bases each). There are 14 residues in the CDR3. The ends were cut back, 2 bases at V and 0 bases at J, with 6 bases in the middle. Looked up from germline, CDR1 is MNHEY and CDR2 is SVGAGI. The CDR3 loop is CASSYGDSTDTQYF. DNA for the CDR3: TGTGCCAGCAGTTACGGGGACAGCACAGATACGCAGTATTTT.

The chain recombines TRBV29-1 with TRBJ2-6; no clear D. Per germline, CDR1 SQVTM and CDR2 ANQGSEA. Trimming took off 5 bases at V and 0 bases at J, with 5 bases between the two ends. The CDR3 totals 13 residues. The DNA of the CDR3 is TGCAGCGTTTGGGGCTCTGGGGCCAACGTCCTGACTTTC. Protein sequence: CSVWGSGANVLTF.

The V gene is TRBV4-3, the J gene TRBJ1-1, with a weak D call TRBD1 (6 bases). V shed 0 bases and J shed 0 bases, with 11 bases lying between them. The CDR3 is 16 amino acids. Germline V lookup: CDR1 LGHNA, CDR2 YSLEER. DNA of the CDR3: TGCGCCAGCAGCCAAGAGTCAGGGGTCCTGAACACTGAAGCTTTCTTT. Its translation: CASSQESGVLNTEAFF.